This TCR beta chain stems from a study of CD8+ T cells in alopecia areata. Whole-study context: Each day, treated patients took oral tofacitinib twice, at 5 to 10 mg per dose.

Treatment denoted: oral pan-JAK inhibitor, 5-10 mg twice daily. Collection of lesional scalp punch biopsies and peripheral blood was performed in alopecia areata patients. Study results and caveats: Scalp lesions, especially in alopecia totalis/universalis, had higher clonality than normal scalp. Many expanded lesional clones remained in scalp and blood on tofacitinib.

This CDR3 contains 10 residues. Trimming took off 8 bases at V and 2 bases at J, with 4 bases between the two ends. In germline, CDR1 is SEHNR, CDR2 FQNEAQ (reference sequence). The sequencing template was cDNA reverse transcribed from extracted RNA. Assay used: immunoSEQ multiplex PCR; TCRdb lists only in-frame clones, some missing. Of about 300,000 clones in the sample, roughly 60% were seen once. As for this clone: The antigen is unknown.

The chain carries TRBV7-9 and TRBJ2-7; D unresolved. Sequenced here: CD4+ T cells sorted from blood, sampled at week 24, from a patient treated with tofacitinib. The TCR comes from a human donor with alopecia areata. CDR3 nucleotide sequence: TGTGCCAGCGCTACCTACGAGCAGTACTTC. Translated, it gives CASATYEQYF.